These 2 T cell receptor beta chains were sequenced from one sample in a study of shared clonotypes between healthy human individuals. Data came from immunoSEQ multiplex PCR; TCRdb stores just in-frame clones and leaves some out. The repertoire holds over a million clones, roughly 98% seen once, with 0.45% in the top ten. Sequences were obtained from naive CD4+ T cells sorted from blood. Indicated subset: CD45RA+ positively selected. These receptors all come from a man in his thirties or forties in good health.

This chain uses TRBV6-6 with TRBJ2-3; 8 bases align to TRBD1. Germline V lookup: CDR1 MNHNY, CDR2 SVGAGI (reference sequence). This CDR3 has 14 residues. The junction had 8 bases not matched to a gene; V was cut back by 7 bases and J by 5 bases. In nucleotides, the CDR3 is TGTGCCAGCAACCAAAGGACAGGGCGAGATACGCAGTATTTT. This encodes CASNQRTGRDTQYF.

V gene TRBV5-8 combines with J gene TRBJ2-3, with D perhaps matching TRBD1 or TRBD2 (5 bases each). Trimming pared 1 base from V and 3 bases from J, leaving 9 bases between. CDR1 is SGHTS and CDR2 is YDEGEE in the germline V gene. This CDR3 contains 14 residues. The CDR3 protein is CASSLLGPTDTQYF. CDR3 nucleotides: TGTGCCAGCAGCTTGTTGGGACCAACAGATACGCAGTATTTT.